This T cell receptor (beta chain) was recorded in a study of tumor-infiltrating lymphocytes in localized non-small cell lung cancer. The CDR3 sequence is 14 residues long. Per the germline V gene, CDR1 is SEHNR and CDR2 is FQNEAQ (reference sequence). V shed 3 bases and J shed 8 bases, with 16 bases lying between them. To note about this clone: Its specificity is unknown.

Sequenced by immunoSEQ multiplex PCR; TCRdb stores in-frame clones only, minus some. Of approximately 7,200 clones in the sample, approximately 71% are singletons; the top ten hold about an eighth. Study-wide findings and caveats: Each assay used a separate piece of the same tissue. Immunotypes IM1 and IM2 had similar TCR-derived T-cell fractions.

The specimen was lung tumor tissue. The chain is built from TRBV7-9 and TRBJ1-2, with D possibly being TRBD1 (5 bases). The sequence came from a human donor with non-small cell lung cancer. CDR3: CASSFTAGLGGYTF. DNA of the CDR3: TGTGCCAGCAGCTTTACCGCAGGGTTGGGGGGCTACACCTTC. Together with reference TRBV7-9 and TRBJ1-2, the CDR3 gives the full variable domain: DTGVSQNPRHKITKRGQNVTFRCDPISEHNRLYWYRQTLGQGPEFLTYFQNEAQLEKSRLLSDRFSAERPKGSFSTLEIQRTEQGDSAMYLCASSFTAGLGGYTFGSGTRLTVV.